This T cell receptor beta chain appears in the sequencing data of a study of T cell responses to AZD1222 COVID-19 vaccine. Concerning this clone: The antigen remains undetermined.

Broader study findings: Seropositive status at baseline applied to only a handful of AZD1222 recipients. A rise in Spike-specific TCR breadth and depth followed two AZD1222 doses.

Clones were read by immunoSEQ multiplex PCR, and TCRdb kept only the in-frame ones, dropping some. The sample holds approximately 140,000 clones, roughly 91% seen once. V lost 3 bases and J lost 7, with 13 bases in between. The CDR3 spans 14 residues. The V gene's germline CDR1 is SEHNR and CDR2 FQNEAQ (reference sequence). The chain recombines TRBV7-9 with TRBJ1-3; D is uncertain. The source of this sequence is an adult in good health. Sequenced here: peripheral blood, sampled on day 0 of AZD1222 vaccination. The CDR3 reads CASSFQEGGNTIYF. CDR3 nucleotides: TGTGCCAGCAGCTTTCAGGAGGGAGGTAACACCATATATTTT.